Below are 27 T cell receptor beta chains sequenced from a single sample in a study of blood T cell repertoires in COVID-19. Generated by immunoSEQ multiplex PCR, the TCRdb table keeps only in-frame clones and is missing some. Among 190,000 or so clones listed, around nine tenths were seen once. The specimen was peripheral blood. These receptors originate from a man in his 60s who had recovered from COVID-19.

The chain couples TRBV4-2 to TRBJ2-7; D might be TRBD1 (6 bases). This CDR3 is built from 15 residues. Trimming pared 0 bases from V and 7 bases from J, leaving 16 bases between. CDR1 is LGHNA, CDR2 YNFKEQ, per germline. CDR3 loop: CASSQEVQGMREQYF. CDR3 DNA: TGTGCCAGCAGCCAAGAGGTTCAGGGGATGAGGGAGCAGTACTTC.

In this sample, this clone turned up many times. CDR3 protein: CASSLAPTGFNEQYF. The CDR3 DNA reads as TGTGCCAGCAGCTTAGCGCCGACAGGGTTTAACGAGCAGTACTTC. The chain recombines TRBV7-2 with TRBJ2-7, with 7 bases that match TRBD1. This CDR3 has 15 amino acids. V shed 0 bases, J shed 5 bases, and the junction held 7 bases outside the gene matches. Germline loops: CDR1 SGHTA, CDR2 FQGNSA.

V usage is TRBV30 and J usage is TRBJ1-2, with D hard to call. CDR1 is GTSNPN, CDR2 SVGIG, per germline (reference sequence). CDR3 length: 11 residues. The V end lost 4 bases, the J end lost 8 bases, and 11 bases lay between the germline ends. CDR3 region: CAWNRVGGYTF. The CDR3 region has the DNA TGTGCCTGGAACAGAGTTGGAGGCTACACCTTC.

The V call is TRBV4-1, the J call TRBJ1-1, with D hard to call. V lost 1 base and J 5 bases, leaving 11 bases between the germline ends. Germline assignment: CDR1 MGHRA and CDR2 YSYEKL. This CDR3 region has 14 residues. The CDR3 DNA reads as TGCGCCAGCAGCCAAGTGGAGGGATGGACTGAAGCTTTCTTT. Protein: CASSQVEGWTEAFF.

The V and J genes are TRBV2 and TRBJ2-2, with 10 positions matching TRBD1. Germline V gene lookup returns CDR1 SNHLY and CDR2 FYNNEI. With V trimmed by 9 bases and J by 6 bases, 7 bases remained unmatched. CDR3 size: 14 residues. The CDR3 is CARGQGLRAGELFF. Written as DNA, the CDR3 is TGTGCCAGGGGACAGGGGCTTAGGGCCGGGGAGCTGTTTTTT.

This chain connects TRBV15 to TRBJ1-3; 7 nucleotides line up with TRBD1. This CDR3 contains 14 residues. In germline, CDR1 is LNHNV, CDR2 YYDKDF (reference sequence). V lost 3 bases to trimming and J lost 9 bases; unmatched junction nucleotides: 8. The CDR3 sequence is CATSSHRGAGTIYF. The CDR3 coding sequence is TGTGCCACCAGCAGCCACAGGGGCGCGGGCACCATATATTTT.

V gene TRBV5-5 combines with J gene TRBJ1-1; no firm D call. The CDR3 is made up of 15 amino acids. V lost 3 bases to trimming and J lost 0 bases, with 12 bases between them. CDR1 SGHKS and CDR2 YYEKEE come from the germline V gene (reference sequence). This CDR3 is CASSSYGALNTEAFF. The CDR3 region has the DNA TGTGCCAGCAGCTCGTACGGTGCGCTGAACACTGAAGCTTTCTTT.

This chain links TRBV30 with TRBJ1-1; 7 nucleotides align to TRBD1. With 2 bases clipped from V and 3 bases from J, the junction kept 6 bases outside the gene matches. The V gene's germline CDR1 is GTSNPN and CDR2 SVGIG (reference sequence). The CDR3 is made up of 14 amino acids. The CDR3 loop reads CAWSKRQGDTEAFF. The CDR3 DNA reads TGTGCCTGGAGTAAACGACAGGGTGACACTGAAGCTTTCTTT.

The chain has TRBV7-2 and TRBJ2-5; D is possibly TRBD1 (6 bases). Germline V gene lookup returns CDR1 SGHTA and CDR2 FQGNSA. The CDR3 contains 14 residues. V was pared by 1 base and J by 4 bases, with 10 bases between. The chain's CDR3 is CASSLVGRGETQYF. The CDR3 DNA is TGTGCCAGCAGCTTAGTGGGCAGGGGAGAGACCCAGTACTTC.

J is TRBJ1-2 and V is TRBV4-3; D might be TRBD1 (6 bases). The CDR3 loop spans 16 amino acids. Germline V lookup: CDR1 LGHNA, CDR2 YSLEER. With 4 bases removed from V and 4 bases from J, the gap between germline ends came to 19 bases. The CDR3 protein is CASSPQTGLPGYGYTF. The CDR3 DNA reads TGCGCCAGCAGCCCGCAGACAGGCCTCCCAGGCTATGGCTACACCTTC.

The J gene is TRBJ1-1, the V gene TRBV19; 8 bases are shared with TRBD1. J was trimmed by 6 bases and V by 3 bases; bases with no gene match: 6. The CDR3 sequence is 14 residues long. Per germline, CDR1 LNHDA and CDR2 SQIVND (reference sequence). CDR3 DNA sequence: TGTGCCAGTAGTATCACGGACAGGGTCGCTGAAGCTTTCTTT. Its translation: CASSITDRVAEAFF.

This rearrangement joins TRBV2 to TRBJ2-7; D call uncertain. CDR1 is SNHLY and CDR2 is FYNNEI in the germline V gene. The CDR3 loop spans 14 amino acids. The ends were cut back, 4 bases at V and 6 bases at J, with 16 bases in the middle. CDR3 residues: CASSAASPVLEQYF. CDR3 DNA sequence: TGTGCCAGCAGTGCGGCTAGTCCTGTACTCGAGCAGTACTTC.

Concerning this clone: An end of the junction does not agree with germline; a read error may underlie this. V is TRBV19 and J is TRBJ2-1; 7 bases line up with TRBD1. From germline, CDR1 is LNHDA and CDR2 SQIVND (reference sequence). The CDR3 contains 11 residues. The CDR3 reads CASRDRDSGIF. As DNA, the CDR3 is TGTGCCAGTAGAGACCGGGACAGTGGGATCTTC.

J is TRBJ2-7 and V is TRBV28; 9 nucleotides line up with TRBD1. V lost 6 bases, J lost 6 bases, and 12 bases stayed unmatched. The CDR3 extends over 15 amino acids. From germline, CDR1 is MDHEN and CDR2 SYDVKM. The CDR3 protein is CASSPLGQGASEQYF. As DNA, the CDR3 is TGTGCCAGCAGCCCCCTGGGACAGGGAGCATCCGAGCAGTACTTC.

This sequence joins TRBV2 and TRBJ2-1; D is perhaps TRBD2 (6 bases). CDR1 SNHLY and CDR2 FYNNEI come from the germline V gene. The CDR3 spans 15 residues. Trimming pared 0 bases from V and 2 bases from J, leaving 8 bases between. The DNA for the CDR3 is TGTGCCAGCAGTGAAGCGGGAGGAACCTACAATGAGCAGTTCTTC. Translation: CASSEAGGTYNEQFF.

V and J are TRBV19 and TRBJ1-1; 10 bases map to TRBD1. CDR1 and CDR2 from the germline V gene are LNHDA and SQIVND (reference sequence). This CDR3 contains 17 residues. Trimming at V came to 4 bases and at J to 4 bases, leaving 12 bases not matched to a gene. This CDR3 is CASSNLRDRGGRTEAFF. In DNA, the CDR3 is TGTGCCAGTAGTAACCTCCGGGACAGGGGTGGACGCACTGAAGCTTTCTTT.

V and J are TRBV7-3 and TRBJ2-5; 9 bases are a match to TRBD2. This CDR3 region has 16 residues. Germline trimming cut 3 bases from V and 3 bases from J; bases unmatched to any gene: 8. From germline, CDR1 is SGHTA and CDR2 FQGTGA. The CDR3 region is CASSFGESSGKETQYF. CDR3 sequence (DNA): TGTGCCAGCAGCTTCGGGGAGTCTAGCGGGAAAGAGACCCAGTACTTC.

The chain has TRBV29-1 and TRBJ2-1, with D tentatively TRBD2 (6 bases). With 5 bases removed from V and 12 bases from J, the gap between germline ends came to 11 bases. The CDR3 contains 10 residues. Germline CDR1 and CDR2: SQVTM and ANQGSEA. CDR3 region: CSVRRELQFF. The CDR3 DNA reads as TGCAGCGTTCGCCGGGAGTTGCAGTTCTTC.

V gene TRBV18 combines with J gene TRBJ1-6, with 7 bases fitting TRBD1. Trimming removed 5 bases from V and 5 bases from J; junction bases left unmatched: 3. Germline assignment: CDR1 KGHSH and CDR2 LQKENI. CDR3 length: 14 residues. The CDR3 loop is CASSRDSNNSPLHF. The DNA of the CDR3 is TGTGCCAGCTCAAGGGACAGTAATAATTCACCCCTCCACTTT.

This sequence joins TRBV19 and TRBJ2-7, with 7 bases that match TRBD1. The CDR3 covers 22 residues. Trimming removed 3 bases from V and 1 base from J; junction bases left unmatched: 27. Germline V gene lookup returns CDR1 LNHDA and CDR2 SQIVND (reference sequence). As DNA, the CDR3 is TGTGCCAGTAGTATCACGCCCGGTCTGACAGGGAGCCTATTAACTGGGTCCTACGAGCAGTACTTC. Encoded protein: CASSITPGLTGSLLTGSYEQYF.

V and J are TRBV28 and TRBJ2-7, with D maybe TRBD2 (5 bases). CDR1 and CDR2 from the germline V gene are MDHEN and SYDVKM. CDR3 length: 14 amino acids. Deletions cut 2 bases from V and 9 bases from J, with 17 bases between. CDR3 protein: CASSLLGDYGVQYF. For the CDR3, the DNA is TGTGCCAGCAGTTTACTAGGCGATTACGGGGTGCAGTACTTC.

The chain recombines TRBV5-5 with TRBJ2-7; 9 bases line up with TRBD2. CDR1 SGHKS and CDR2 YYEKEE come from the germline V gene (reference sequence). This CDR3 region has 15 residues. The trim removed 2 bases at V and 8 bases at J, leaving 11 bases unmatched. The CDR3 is CASSFPASGEGKQYF. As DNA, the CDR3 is TGTGCCAGCAGCTTCCCCGCTAGCGGGGAGGGCAAGCAGTACTTC.

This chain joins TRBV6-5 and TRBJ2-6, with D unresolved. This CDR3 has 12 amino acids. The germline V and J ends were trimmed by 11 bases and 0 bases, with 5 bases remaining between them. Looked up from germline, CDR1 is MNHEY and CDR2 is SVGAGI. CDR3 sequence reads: CAVSSGANVLTF. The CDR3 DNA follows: TGTGCCGTCTCCTCTGGGGCCAACGTCCTGACTTTC.

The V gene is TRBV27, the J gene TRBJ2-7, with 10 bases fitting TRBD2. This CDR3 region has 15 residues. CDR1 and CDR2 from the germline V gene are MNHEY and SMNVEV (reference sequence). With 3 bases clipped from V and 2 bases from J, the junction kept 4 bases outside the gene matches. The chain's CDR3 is CASSLSSGGAYEQYF. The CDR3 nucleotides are TGTGCCAGCAGTTTGTCTAGCGGGGGTGCCTACGAGCAGTACTTC.

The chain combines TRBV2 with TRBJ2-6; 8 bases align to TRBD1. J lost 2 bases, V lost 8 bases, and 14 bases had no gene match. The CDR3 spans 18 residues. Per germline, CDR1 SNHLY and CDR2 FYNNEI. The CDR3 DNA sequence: TGTGCCAGCTCCCGCCTTGGGACAGGACTTCCTGGGGCCAACGTCCTGACTTTC. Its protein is CASSRLGTGLPGANVLTF.

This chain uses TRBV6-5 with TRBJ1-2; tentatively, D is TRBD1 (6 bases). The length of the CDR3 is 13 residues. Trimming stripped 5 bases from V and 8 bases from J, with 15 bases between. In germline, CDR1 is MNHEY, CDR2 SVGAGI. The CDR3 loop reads CASSPGGRWGYTF. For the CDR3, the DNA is TGTGCCAGCAGTCCTGGGGGCCGCTGGGGCTACACCTTC.

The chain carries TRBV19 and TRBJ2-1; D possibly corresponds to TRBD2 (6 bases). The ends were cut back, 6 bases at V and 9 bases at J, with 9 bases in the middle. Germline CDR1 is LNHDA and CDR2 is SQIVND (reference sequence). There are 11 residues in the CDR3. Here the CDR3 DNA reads TGTGCCAGTAGGGCCGGGGGTGAGCAGTTCTTC. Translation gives CASRAGGEQFF.